The clone carrying this T cell receptor (beta chain) was recorded a few times. From germline, CDR1 is SNHLY and CDR2 FYNNEI. The CDR3 has 14 residues. V shed 6 bases, J shed 5 bases, and the junction held 9 bases outside the gene matches. TCRdb reprocessed the 5' RACE reads with MiXCR, giving one entry per CDR3 protein. This sample carries roughly 54,000 distinct CDR3 sequences, roughly 18% of them seen once, and the ten largest clones take 2% to 2.5%. The sequencing sample was made of naive CD4+ T cells sorted from blood. Documented subset: naive CD4+ T cells, CD4+CD45RA+CD25-. The chain couples TRBV2 to TRBJ1-1; 7 nucleotides agree with TRBD1. The TCR comes from a female donor with breast cancer. This chain's CDR3 is CASRKMTGKTEAFF. CDR3 nucleotides: TGTGCCAGCAGAAAAATGACAGGGAAAACTGAAGCTTTCTTT.